The T cell receptor (beta chain) described here comes from a study of Graves' ophthalmopathy and Graves' hyperthyroidism listed by TCRdb under 2018. About the investigation overall: Peripheral blood was collected before any treatment was given, at the time of initial diagnosis. An independent validation cohort comprised 18 hyperthyroidism patients and over 15 patients who later progressed from hyperthyroidism to ophthalmopathy. T-cell repertoires of thyroid tissue and blood were compared in five or six hyperthyroidism patients. Following sample collection, hyperthyroidism patients were given methimazole at a starting dose of 30 mg daily, and ophthalmopathy patients were given high-dose intravenous methylprednisolone. The study used TCR beta repertoire signatures to distinguish Graves' ophthalmopathy from Graves' hyperthyroidism and to predict progression to ophthalmopathy. For training and testing, the 95 to 100 patients in the discovery cohort were randomly divided in a 7:3 ratio. To explore V-J signatures that distinguish ophthalmopathy from hyperthyroidism, a discovery set of around 100 patients was enrolled, made up of around 44 with ophthalmopathy and some 56 with stable hyperthyroidism. In total, around 130 blood samples were TCR-sequenced: 40 to 45 ophthalmopathy, some 72 hyperthyroidism and about 17 hyperthyroidism-to-ophthalmopathy patients. What the study reported, not specific to this receptor: In cross-validation, the 13-signature model distinguished ophthalmopathy from stable hyperthyroidism with 85% to 90% sensitivity and about 84% specificity, and in the test set the corresponding values were approximately 80% and 68%. Most expanded thyroid clonotypes with frequency above 0.001 were also detected in blood, suggesting blood repertoires may reflect the thyroid immune response. In validation, the model predicted ophthalmopathy progression with more than 55% sensitivity and around 72% specificity; some 13 predicted patients were CT-confirmed with GO in a median of roughly 6.8 months. No statistical method was used to predetermine the sample size, and group allocation was not hidden from the investigators.

TCR beta CDR3 regions were amplified from RNA transcripts for repertoire sequencing. A first-round RT-PCR used HTBI primers with the Qiagen OneStep RT-PCR kit, followed by a second-round multiplex PCR, size selection and purification. The libraries underwent paired-end sequencing with 100 bp reads on an Illumina HiSeq2000. As for how the authors treated the data: SOAPnuke was used to process the reads, throwing out any read that had adapters, had uncalled bases, had a mean Phred below 15, or lacked an exact constant-primer or identifier match. COPE v1.2.5 was used to merge high-quality paired reads. Each unique nucleotide sequence was treated as a clonotype, and MiTCR v1.1 was used to align the clonotypes to the IMGT TRB V, D and J references. Analysis was restricted to V-J combinations with a frequency above 0.0001, which covered roughly 99% of repertoires. For each V-J combination, a TCR clonal expansion and chaos score was defined as F50 clonal expansion divided by the chaos observed in the TCRdist matrix. Welch's t-statistics and random forest were used to narrow the features down to around 13 V-J combinations, which were then fed into a naive Bayes classifier. The Morisita-Horn index was used to measure how similar the thyroid and blood repertoires were. TCRdb handled the public reads itself, with Q25 trimming in fastp and clone calling in MiXCR, and kept productive beta chains. Every CDR3 protein is listed once, alongside the most common genes and DNA of its rows. Here the V and J calls rest on TCRdb's processing, not on the authors' analysis. The sample records some 210,000 distinct CDR3 sequences, approximately 29% of which are singletons. The ten largest clones add up to approximately 9.1% of the sample.

Turning to this clonotype: The specificity of this receptor is unknown. No base quality values were provided; no much bigger clone lies one nucleotide off.

CDR1 and CDR2 are read off the germline V gene as ENHRY and SYGVKD. At the junction V is shortened by 4 bases and J by 4 bases, with 16 bases in between. The cysteine opens and the phenylalanine closes a CDR3 of 15 amino acids. The retained sequence is limited to the CDR3, 45 bases, with the frame set at the first base. Ophthalmopathy patients had moderately to severely active disease, Clinical Activity Score of at least 3, NOSPECS grade of at least 4, and disease duration under 3 months. Patients with other autoimmune diseases, uncontrolled infections, pregnancy or lactation were excluded. Clinical symptoms, serum thyroxine, TRAb, thyroid ultrasound and orbital computed tomography were used for diagnosis. Using Ficoll-Paque density gradient centrifugation, PBMCs were isolated from about 9.2 ml of fresh peripheral blood. Trizol reagent was used to extract the total RNA, and its quality was then checked on an Agilent 2100 Bioanalyzer.

The sequencing sample was made of peripheral blood. The chain is encoded by TRBV10-3 joined to TRBJ1-2; the D gene is perhaps TRBD1, on 5 matching bases. This clonotype originated in a man aged 45-60 years with Graves' ophthalmopathy. Donor details come from another sample of the same person, matched by shared clones. The CDR3 is CAISAGTSGGYGYTF. In nucleotide form, the sequence is TGTGCCATCAGTGCCGGGACCTCGGGCGGCTATGGCTACACCTTC.